Listed below are T cell receptor beta chains from one sample, sequenced in a study of T-cell memory formation after mild COVID-19. TCRdb reprocessed the 5' RACE reads via MiXCR and lists one record per CDR3 protein. The sample consists of roughly 500,000 distinct CDR3 sequences, about 20% of them appearing once. The sequenced sample was PBMCs or a T cell subset sorted from them (not recorded which). All receptors derive from an adult woman who had mild COVID-19 (a few samples of this study predate the infection). Cell type and time point are not known. Each CDR3 is given with its conserved first and last residue. The order of the fields is clone size, V gene, J gene, CDR3 protein. Not all rows give a size; the values are once, few, many and, for expanded clones, a class.

.	TRBV9	TRBJ1-1	CASSLWVGTEAFF
many	TRBV7-9	TRBJ2-5	CASSSGPPEETQYF
.	TRBV24-1	TRBJ2-1	CATGEGGGLYNEQFF
.	TRBV6-5	TRBJ2-2	CASSYSRGNRANTGELFF
.	TRBV12-3/TRBV12-4	TRBJ1-5	CASSPRGIQPQHF
few	TRBV9	TRBJ2-3	CASSVPRAGGRTDTQYF
.	TRBV5-8	TRBJ1-1	CASSYQGSGTEAFF
once	TRBV5-6	TRBJ1-6	CASSRRVSPLHF
.	TRBV15	TRBJ2-1	CATSREGPGARYNEQFF
.	TRBV5-1	TRBJ2-2	CASSNSNTGELFF
few	TRBV6-1	TRBJ1-6	CASSEAFYNSPLHF
.	TRBV6-2/TRBV6-3	TRBJ2-7	CASSFRDRMYEQYF
once	TRBV13	TRBJ1-4	CASSTGTGFEKLFF
.	TRBV7-9	TRBJ1-1	CASSLSPGVDTEAFF
.	TRBV12-3/TRBV12-4	TRBJ2-1	CASSFLLLAASYNEQFF
.	TRBV6-5	TRBJ2-2	CASSFTTGSHTGELFF
.	TRBV7-9	TRBJ2-1	CASSLALVKQFF
few	TRBV7-9	TRBJ1-2	CASSPPTAEPLLGYTF
.	TRBV5-5	TRBJ2-1	CASSQIPGPHYNEQFF
few	TRBV2	TRBJ1-2	CASSPGPSGYTF
.	TRBV14	TRBJ2-3	CASSQELYDKPHTDTQYF
few	TRBV6-5	TRBJ2-1	CASSYLGLSSYNEQFF
few	TRBV4-3	TRBJ2-3	CASSQDQDYWADTQYF
few	TRBV7-2	TRBJ1-1	CASSPSPGTVNTEAFF
.	TRBV9	TRBJ1-5	CASSVGVNNQPQHF
few	TRBV15	TRBJ2-3	CATSTDGNTQYF
.	TRBV4-1	TRBJ2-5	CASSQDRGLFPYF
few	TRBV20-1	TRBJ2-5	CSARQGKETQYF
many	TRBV12-3/TRBV12-4	TRBJ2-1	CASSPRVSGKSYNEQFF
many	TRBV5-1	TRBJ2-2	CASSLAGGTGELFF
.	TRBV4-1	TRBJ2-3	CASSQTAVKADTQYF
few	TRBV2	TRBJ2-2	CASTGGLAQNTGELFF
.	TRBV7-8	TRBJ2-7	CASSSGTLPYEQYF
few	TRBV5-1	TRBJ2-3	CASSLALRGGTDTQYF
.	TRBV7-2	TRBJ1-1	CASSPPGPRKAFF
many	TRBV2	TRBJ1-5	CASSPATFSNQPQHF
few	TRBV20-1	TRBJ2-1	CSALKGVAERNEQFF
few	TRBV7-3	TRBJ1-1	CASSLRGFTDTEAFF
few	TRBV5-1	TRBJ2-2	CASSPPTHGGELFF
few	TRBV6-5	TRBJ2-7	CASSYTAASSYEQYF
few	TRBV12-3/TRBV12-4	TRBJ2-2	CASRYAGANTGELFF
.	TRBV6-5	TRBJ2-7	CASTTRSGEQYF
.	TRBV5-1	TRBJ2-7	CASSFRTSGSTGEQYF
.	TRBV5-6	TRBJ2-2	CASRDWDRADTGELFF
.	TRBV7-2	TRBJ2-3	CASSSRVSLGTDTQYF
few	TRBV29-1	TRBJ2-7	CSVSPGQGGEQYF
.	TRBV15	TRBJ1-2	CATSRDRRGGRSNYGYTF
.	TRBV20-1	TRBJ2-3	CSARDHSSGTDTQCF